The entry below describes one T cell receptor beta chain. Its antigen remains unknown. The data stem from a study of shared clonotypes between healthy human individuals. Whole-study findings and limits: Shared across a handful of donors were around 5% of the naive CD4 clonotypes. Clonotypes shared by all four sorted-subset donors had higher generation probabilities than non-shared clonotypes.

Some clones are missing from TCRdb's copy, which holds only in-frame ones; the method was immunoSEQ multiplex PCR. The repertoire consists of 1.6 million or so clones, with approximately 98.5% occurring once and the leading ten covering around 0.38%. The germline V gene encodes CDR1 GTSNPN and CDR2 SVGIG (reference sequence). V lost 5 bases, J lost 1 base, and 9 bases lay in between. The CDR3 length is 12 residues. This chain connects TRBV30 to TRBJ2-7; no clear D gene. The clonotype was recovered from a man aged 30 to 45 in good health. Sequences were obtained from naive CD4+ T cells sorted from blood. Indicated subset: CD45RA+ positively selected. The CDR3 DNA reads as TGTGCCTGGGGCACGTTGTCCTACGAGCAGTACTTC. This translates into CAWGTLSYEQYF.